The 8 T cell receptor beta chains below were found in one sample sequenced in a study. Tregs were sorted as CD4+CD25+CD127-/low cells. One entry per CDR3 protein results from TCRdb running MiXCR on the 5' RACE reads. This table holds approximately 50,000 distinct CDR3 sequences, around 20% found once. The sequencing input was tumor-infiltrating Tregs sorted from the breast tumor. All receptors derive from a female donor with breast cancer.

V and J are TRBV6-1 and TRBJ1-2, with D possibly TRBD1 on 6 matching bases. CDR1 and CDR2 (germline): MNHNS, SASEGT. The V and J ends lost 5 bases and 3 bases respectively, with 16 bases between them. This CDR3 is 15 amino acids long. CDR3 loop: CASSHPGGADYGYTF. For the CDR3, the DNA is TGTGCCAGCAGTCACCCTGGGGGGGCGGACTATGGCTACACCTTC.

This clonotype was seen many times. The rearrangement joins TRBV20-1 to TRBJ2-1; TRBD2 aligns across 10 bases. Germline assignment: CDR1 DFQATT and CDR2 SNEGSKA (reference sequence). The trim removed 4 bases at V and 3 bases at J, leaving 12 bases unmatched. This CDR3 spans 17 amino acids. This CDR3 is CSATGGLAGGSYNEQFF. DNA of the CDR3: TGCAGTGCTACCGGGGGGTTAGCGGGGGGTAGCTACAATGAGCAGTTCTTC.

For the CDR3, the DNA is TGTGCCAGCAGTGAATTGGGGGGCCGTGGATATCGCGCCCTGACTGGGGAGCAGTACTTC. It encodes CASSELGGRGYRALTGEQYF. The chain carries TRBV6-1 and TRBJ2-7; D is perhaps TRBD1 or TRBD2 (6 bases each). In germline, CDR1 is MNHNS, CDR2 SASEGT. Trimming took off 2 bases at V and 7 bases at J, with 33 bases between the two ends. This CDR3 has 20 residues.

This clonotype was seen repeatedly, ten times or more. The chain links TRBV10-3 to TRBJ2-3, with 16 bases aligning to TRBD2. V shed 6 bases, J shed 4 bases, and the junction held 1 base outside the gene matches. From germline, CDR1 is ENHRY and CDR2 SYGVKD. This CDR3 has 15 residues. CDR3 DNA: TGTGCCATCAGGGGGACTAGCGGGAGGGCAGATACGCAGTATTTT. As protein: CAIRGTSGRADTQYF.

The V gene is TRBV2, the J gene TRBJ1-5; TRBD1 is a possible D gene (5 bases). The CDR3 loop spans 16 amino acids. V dropped 3 bases and J dropped 0 bases, with 12 bases sitting between them. Germline-derived CDR1 and CDR2 are SNHLY and FYNNEI. CDR3 region: CASSEGRPYSNQPQHF. The CDR3 DNA reads TGTGCCAGCAGTGAGGGGCGACCGTATAGCAATCAGCCCCAGCATTTT.

Notes on this clonotype: Because it lacks the conserved phenylalanine or tryptophan at the end, this CDR3 is likely a read error. This sequence joins TRBV7-3 and TRBJ2-1; the match to TRBD2 covers 9 bases. CDR1 and CDR2 (germline): SGHTA, FQGTGA. This CDR3 has 16 amino acids. The ends lost 4 bases at V and 4 bases at J; junction bases unmatched: 8. CDR3 sequence: CASSSPGTSSYNEQFS. The CDR3 region has the DNA TGTGCCAGCAGCTCCCCCGGGACTAGCAGTTACAATGAGCAGTTCTCC.

The genes are TRBV9 and TRBJ2-5; D call uncertain. Germline CDR1 reads SGDLS; CDR2 reads YYNGEE. The ends were cut back, 0 bases at V and 5 bases at J, with 8 bases in the middle. The CDR3 is 13 amino acids. As DNA, the CDR3 is TGTGCCAGCAGCGTAGGAGAGAGGGAGACCCAGTACTTC. It is translated as CASSVGERETQYF.

The V and J genes are TRBV7-9 and TRBJ1-2; D gene uncertain. The germline gives CDR1 SEHNR, CDR2 FQNEAQ (reference sequence). The CDR3 length is 13 residues. V lost 5 bases to trimming and J lost 6 bases, with 13 bases between them. CDR3: CASSLDGDHGYTF. The CDR3 nucleotides are TGTGCCAGCAGCCTGGATGGGGATCATGGCTACACCTTC.